This T cell receptor beta chain is from a study of T cell changes during pregnancy in multiple sclerosis. Repertoires were generated with immunoSEQ multiplex PCR, while TCRdb's copy carries only in-frame clones and drops some. The sample holds some 89,000 clones, 94% seen once. The CDR3 runs 16 residues. Germline CDR1 reads SGDLS; CDR2 reads YYNGEE. V was pared by 0 bases and J by 4 bases, with 6 bases of the junction left unmatched. Here the sequenced sample was peripheral blood, taken in the third trimester of pregnancy. The clonotype originates from a female donor with multiple sclerosis, enrolled in a pregnancy study. This chain joins TRBV9 and TRBJ2-1, with TRBD2 matching 8 bases. The CDR3 DNA follows: TGTGCCAGCAGCGTAGACGCGGGGGGCTATTACAATGAGCAGTTCTTC. Residues: CASSVDAGGYYNEQFF. Filled out from reference TRBV9 and TRBJ2-1, the complete variable domain reads DSGVTQTPKHLITATGQRVTLRCSPRSGDLSVYWYQQSLDQGLQFLIQYYNGEERAKGNILERFSAQQFPDLHSELNLSSLELGDSALYFCASSVDAGGYYNEQFFGPGTRLTVL.